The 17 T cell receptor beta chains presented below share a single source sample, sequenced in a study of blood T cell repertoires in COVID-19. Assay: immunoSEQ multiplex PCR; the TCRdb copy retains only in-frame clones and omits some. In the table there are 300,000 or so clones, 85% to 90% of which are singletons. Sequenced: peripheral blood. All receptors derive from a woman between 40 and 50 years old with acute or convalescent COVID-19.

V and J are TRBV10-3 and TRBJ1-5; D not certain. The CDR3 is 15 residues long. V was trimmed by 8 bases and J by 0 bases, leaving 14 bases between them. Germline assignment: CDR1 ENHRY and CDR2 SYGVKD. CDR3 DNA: TGTGCCATCGGGAGTCGGGGTAGTAGCAATCAGCCCCAGCATTTT. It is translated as CAIGSRGSSNQPQHF.

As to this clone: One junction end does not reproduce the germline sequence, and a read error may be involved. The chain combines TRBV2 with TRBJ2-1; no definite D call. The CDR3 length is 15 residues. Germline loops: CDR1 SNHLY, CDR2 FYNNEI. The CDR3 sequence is CASSEDRNPLSRQFF. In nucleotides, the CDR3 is TGTGCCAGCAGCGAAGACCGAAACCCCCTGTCTAGGCAGTTCTTC.

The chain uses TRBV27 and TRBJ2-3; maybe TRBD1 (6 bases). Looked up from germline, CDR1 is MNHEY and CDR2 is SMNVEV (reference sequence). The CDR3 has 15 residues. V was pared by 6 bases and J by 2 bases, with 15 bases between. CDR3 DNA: TGTGCCAGCAGATCAAGACAGGTTCTCACAGATACGCAGTATTTT. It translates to CASRSRQVLTDTQYF.

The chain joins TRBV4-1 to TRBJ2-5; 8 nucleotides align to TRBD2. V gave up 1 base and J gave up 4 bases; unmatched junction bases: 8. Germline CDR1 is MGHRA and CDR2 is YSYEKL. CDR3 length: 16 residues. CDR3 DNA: TGCGCCAGCAGCCAAGGACAGACTAGCGTTCGAGAGACCCAGTACTTC. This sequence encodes CASSQGQTSVRETQYF.

As DNA, the CDR3 is TGTGCCAGCAGCCAAAAGACAGGGAGGACTAATGAAAAACTGTTTTTT. Translation gives CASSQKTGRTNEKLFF. The chain has TRBV5-4 and TRBJ1-4; TRBD1 agrees at 7 bases. The J segment lost 2 bases and the V segment lost 4 bases, leaving 8 bases of the junction unmatched. Germline CDR1 SGHNT, CDR2 YYREEE (reference sequence). The CDR3 has 16 amino acids.

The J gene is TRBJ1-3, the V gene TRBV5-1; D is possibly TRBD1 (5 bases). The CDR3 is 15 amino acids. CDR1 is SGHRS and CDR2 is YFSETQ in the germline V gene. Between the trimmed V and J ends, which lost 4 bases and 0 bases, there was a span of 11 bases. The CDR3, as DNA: TGCGCCAGCAGCGCGCGCGGGGCCTCTGGAAACACCATATATTTT. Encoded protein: CASSARGASGNTIYF.

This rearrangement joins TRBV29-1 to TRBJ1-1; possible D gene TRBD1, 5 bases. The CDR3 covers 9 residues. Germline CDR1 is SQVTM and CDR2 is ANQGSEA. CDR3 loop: CTTGGEAFF. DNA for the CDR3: TGCACAACCGGGGGGGAAGCTTTCTTT.

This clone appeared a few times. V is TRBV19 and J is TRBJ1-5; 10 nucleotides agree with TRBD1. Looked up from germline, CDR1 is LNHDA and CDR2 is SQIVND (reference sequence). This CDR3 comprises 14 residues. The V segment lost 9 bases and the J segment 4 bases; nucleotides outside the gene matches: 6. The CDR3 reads CASSGTGANQPQHF. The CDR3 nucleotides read TGTGCCAGCTCCGGGACAGGGGCGAATCAGCCCCAGCATTTT.

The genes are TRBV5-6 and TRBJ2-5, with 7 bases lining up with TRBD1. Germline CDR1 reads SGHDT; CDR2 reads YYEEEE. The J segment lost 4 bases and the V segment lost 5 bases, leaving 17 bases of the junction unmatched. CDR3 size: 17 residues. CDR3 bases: TGTGCCAGCAGTTCCGGGACAGCGCTCATTGGTGGAGAGACCCAGTACTTC. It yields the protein CASSSGTALIGGETQYF. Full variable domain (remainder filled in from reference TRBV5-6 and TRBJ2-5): DAGVTQSPTHLIKTRGQQVTLRCSPKSGHDTVSWYQQALGQGPQFIFQYYEEEERQRGNFPDRFSGHQFPNYSSELNVNALLLGDSALYLCASSSGTALIGGETQYFGPGTRLLVL.

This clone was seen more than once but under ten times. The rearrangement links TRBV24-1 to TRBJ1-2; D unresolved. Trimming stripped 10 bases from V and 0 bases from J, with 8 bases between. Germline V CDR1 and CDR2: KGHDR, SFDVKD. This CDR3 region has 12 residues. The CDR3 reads CATRDSNYGYTF. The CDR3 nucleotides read TGTGCCACTCGTGACTCTAACTATGGCTACACCTTC.

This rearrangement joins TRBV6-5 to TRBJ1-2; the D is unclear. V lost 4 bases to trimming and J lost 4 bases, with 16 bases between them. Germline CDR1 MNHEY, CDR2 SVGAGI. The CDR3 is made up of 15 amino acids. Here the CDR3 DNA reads TGTGCCAGCAGTTCCGGACTCTCCGCCGGCTATGGCTACACCTTC. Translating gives CASSSGLSAGYGYTF.

The CDR3 DNA sequence: TGTGCCAGCAGGGCACAGGGCTCGAGCAATCAGCCCCAGCATTTT. Translation gives CASRAQGSSNQPQHF. V and J are TRBV6-5 and TRBJ1-5, with D maybe TRBD1 (6 bases). This CDR3 is 15 amino acids long. In germline, CDR1 is MNHEY, CDR2 SVGAGI. V lost 6 bases to trimming and J lost 1 base, with 13 bases between them.

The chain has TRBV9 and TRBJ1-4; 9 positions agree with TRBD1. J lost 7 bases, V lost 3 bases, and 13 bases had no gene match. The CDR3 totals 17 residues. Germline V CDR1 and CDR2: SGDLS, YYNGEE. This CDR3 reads CASSAYYRGRGTEKLFF. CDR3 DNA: TGTGCCAGCAGCGCCTACTACAGGGGGCGCGGTACTGAAAAACTGTTTTTT.

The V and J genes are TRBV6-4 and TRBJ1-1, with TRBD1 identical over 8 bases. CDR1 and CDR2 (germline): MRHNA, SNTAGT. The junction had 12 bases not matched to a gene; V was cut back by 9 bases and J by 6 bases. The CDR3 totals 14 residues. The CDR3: CASTLDRESAEAFF. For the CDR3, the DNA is TGTGCCAGTACGTTGGACAGGGAGAGCGCTGAAGCTTTCTTT.

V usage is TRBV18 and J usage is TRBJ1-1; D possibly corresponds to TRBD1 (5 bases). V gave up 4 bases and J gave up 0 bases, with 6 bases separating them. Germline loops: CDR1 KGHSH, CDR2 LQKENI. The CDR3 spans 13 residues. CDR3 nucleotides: TGTGCCAGCTCACTACAGGTGAACACTGAAGCTTTCTTT. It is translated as CASSLQVNTEAFF.

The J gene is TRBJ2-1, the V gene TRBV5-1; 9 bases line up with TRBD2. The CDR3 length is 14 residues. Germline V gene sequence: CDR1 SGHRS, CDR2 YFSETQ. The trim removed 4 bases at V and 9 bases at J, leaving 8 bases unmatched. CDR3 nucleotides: TGCGCCAGCAGCGGCGGGGGGGCGAACGGTGAGCAGTTCTTC. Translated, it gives CASSGGGANGEQFF.

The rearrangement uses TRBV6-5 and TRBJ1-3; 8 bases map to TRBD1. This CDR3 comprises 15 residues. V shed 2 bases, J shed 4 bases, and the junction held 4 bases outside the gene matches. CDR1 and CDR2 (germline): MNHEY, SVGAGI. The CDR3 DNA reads TGTGCCAGCAGTTACGACAGGGGACTGGGAAACACCATATATTTT. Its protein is CASSYDRGLGNTIYF.